Below, one TCR beta chain is given with its context. Its target is unknown. The data were taken from a study of T cell responses to AZD1222 COVID-19 vaccine. Study-wide results and caveats: There were repertoire samples only from the period after the peak T cell response. Seropositive status at baseline applied to only six AZD1222 recipients.

TCRdb keeps only in-frame clones here, not all; method: immunoSEQ multiplex PCR. The repertoire consists of about 130,000 clones, with under 95% occurring once and the leading ten covering approximately 3.4%. Germline V gene lookup returns CDR1 MDHEN and CDR2 SYDVKM. Trimming left V 2 bases short and J 4 bases short, with 11 bases between. This CDR3 is built from 14 residues. This sample comprised peripheral blood, obtained on day 0 of AZD1222 vaccination. The receptor was isolated from an adult in good health. V and J are TRBV28 and TRBJ1-2, with D perhaps TRBD1 (5 bases). CDR3 loop: CASSLGAVTYGYTF. The CDR3 nucleotides are TGTGCCAGCAGTTTAGGGGCAGTAACCTATGGCTACACCTTC.